The 13 T cell receptor beta chains in this list originate from one sample, sequenced in a study of cytomegalovirus exposure and HLA in healthy donors. Primers included in the PCR were 60 Vbeta and 13 Jbeta primers. The repertoire was sequenced with immunoSEQ multiplex PCR; TCRdb's copy has only in-frame clones and lacks some. The sample includes about 57,000 clones, around 83% of them seen just once. The sequenced sample was PBMCs. These receptors were obtained from a man aged 30 to 39 in good health and CMV-seronegative.

The chain combines TRBV9 with TRBJ2-1, with D uncertain. There are 16 residues in the CDR3. The germline CDR1 and CDR2 sequences are SGDLS and YYNGEE. V lost 0 bases to trimming and J lost 5 bases, with 15 bases between them. CDR3 protein: CASSVGQISLNNEQFF. DNA of the CDR3: TGTGCCAGCAGCGTAGGCCAGATATCCTTAAACAATGAGCAGTTCTTC.

The rearrangement joins TRBV4-3 to TRBJ2-1; TRBD2 agrees at 8 bases. The CDR3 loop spans 16 amino acids. Germline V gene data show CDR1 as LGHNA and CDR2 as YSLEER. Trimming cost V 3 bases and J 1 base; bases outside gene matches: 5. CDR3: CASSQVAGRSYNEQFF. The CDR3 coding sequence is TGCGCCAGCAGCCAGGTAGCGGGGAGGTCCTACAATGAGCAGTTCTTC.

The CDR3 DNA sequence: TGTGCCAGCACCGTAGGACAGGGATTTTCACCCCTCCACTTT. Protein sequence: CASTVGQGFSPLHF. The chain recombines TRBV28 with TRBJ1-6; TRBD1 matches at 8 bases. The length of the CDR3 is 14 residues. V was pared by 7 bases and J by 9 bases, with 8 bases of the junction left unmatched. Per the germline V gene, CDR1 is MDHEN and CDR2 is SYDVKM. Together with reference TRBV28 and TRBJ1-6, the CDR3 gives the full variable domain: DVKVTQSSRYLVKRTGEKVFLECVQDMDHENMFWYRQDPGLGLRLIYFSYDVKMKEKGDIPEGYSVSREKKERFSLILESASTNQTSMYLCASTVGQGFSPLHFGNGTRLTVT.

The chain is built from TRBV7-2 and TRBJ2-3; D remains unclear. The CDR3 covers 16 residues. Trimming shortened V by 4 bases and J by 2 bases, and 16 bases separated the two germline ends. Germline CDR1 SGHTA, CDR2 FQGNSA. As DNA, the CDR3 is TGTGCCAGCAGCTCCTTAAGAGAAGCTTCCACAGATACGCAGTATTTT. The encoded protein is CASSSLREASTDTQYF.

There are a few counts of this clone. A far more abundant clone sits one base away, making this likely a read error. This rearrangement joins TRBV7-8 to TRBJ2-7; 7 nucleotides match TRBD2. Germline loops: CDR1 SGHVS, CDR2 FQNEAQ. J was trimmed by 3 bases and V by 2 bases; bases with no gene match: 1. The CDR3 runs to 13 residues. The CDR3 DNA reads as TGTGCCAGCAGCTTACCGGGGGGCTACGAGCAGTACTTC. It translates to CASSLPGGYEQYF.

In DNA, the CDR3 is TGTGCCAGCAGCCCTCAGTACAATGAGCAGTTCTTC. Encoded protein: CASSPQYNEQFF. V and J are TRBV11-2 and TRBJ2-1; no clear D gene. CDR1 is SGHAT and CDR2 is FQNNGV in the germline V gene. V was pared by 5 bases and J by 4 bases, with 6 bases between. The CDR3 runs to 12 residues.

The chain uses TRBV6-5 and TRBJ1-2; perhaps TRBD1 as D (5 bases). The CDR3 totals 12 residues. Germline CDR1 and CDR2: MNHEY and SVGAGI. The V and J ends lost 9 bases and 5 bases respectively, with 13 bases between them. The CDR3 loop reads CASRDYLYGYTF. Here the CDR3 DNA reads TGTGCCAGTAGGGACTATCTATATGGCTACACCTTC.

The chain couples TRBV13 to TRBJ2-7; 10 positions match TRBD1. Germline V gene lookup returns CDR1 PRHDT and CDR2 FYEKMQ (reference sequence). The CDR3 loop spans 15 amino acids. V was clipped by 4 bases and J by 3 bases; unmatched bases: 6. The CDR3 DNA follows: TGTGCCAGCAGCTCTCCCGGGACAGGGGACTACGAGCAGTACTTC. This encodes CASSSPGTGDYEQYF.

The chain is built from TRBV5-4 and TRBJ1-2; D is perhaps TRBD1 (5 bases). Trimming stripped 1 base from V and 0 bases from J, with 7 bases between. The CDR3 has 14 residues. CDR1 and CDR2 from the germline V gene are SGHNT and YYREEE (reference sequence). This CDR3 is CASSLRGTNYGYTF. The CDR3 DNA reads as TGTGCCAGCAGCTTGAGGGGAACTAACTATGGCTACACCTTC.

In this sample, this clone turned up once. V usage is TRBV15 and J usage is TRBJ2-5; TRBD1 matches at 9 bases. The end of the DNA fits TRBJ2-7 better, so the J call may be wrong. The CDR3 has 18 residues. Germline CDR1 reads LNHNV; CDR2 reads YYDKDF (reference sequence). CDR3 bases: TGTGCCACCAGCAGAGATCGAGGTCCCAGGACAGGGGACCACGAGCAGTACTTC. Its translation: CATSRDRGPRTGDHEQYF.

This chain uses TRBV9 with TRBJ1-1; TRBD1 might be the D (5 bases). The CDR3 covers 13 residues. V was cut by 0 bases and J by 4 bases, with 7 bases left in between. CDR1 is SGDLS, CDR2 YYNGEE, per germline. Written as DNA, the CDR3 is TGTGCCAGCAGCGTAGGCCAGGGCACTGAAGCTTTCTTT. It yields the protein CASSVGQGTEAFF.

This chain connects TRBV5-4 to TRBJ1-1; TRBD1 matches 10 bases. Looked up from germline, CDR1 is SGHNT and CDR2 is YYREEE (reference sequence). With V trimmed by 4 bases and J by 7 bases, 7 bases remained unmatched. The CDR3 has 14 amino acids. CDR3 protein: CASSEGTGDCEAFF. The CDR3 region has the DNA TGTGCCAGCAGCGAGGGGACAGGGGATTGTGAAGCTTTCTTT.

The chain has TRBV6-1 and TRBJ2-2, with D perhaps matching TRBD1 (6 bases). V was clipped by 5 bases and J by 0 bases, with 10 bases between them. Germline lookup yields CDR1 MNHNS and CDR2 SASEGT. The CDR3 consists of 15 residues. In DNA, the CDR3 is TGTGCCAGCAGTCCACAGGGATCGAACACCGGGGAGCTGTTTTTT. It codes for CASSPQGSNTGELFF.